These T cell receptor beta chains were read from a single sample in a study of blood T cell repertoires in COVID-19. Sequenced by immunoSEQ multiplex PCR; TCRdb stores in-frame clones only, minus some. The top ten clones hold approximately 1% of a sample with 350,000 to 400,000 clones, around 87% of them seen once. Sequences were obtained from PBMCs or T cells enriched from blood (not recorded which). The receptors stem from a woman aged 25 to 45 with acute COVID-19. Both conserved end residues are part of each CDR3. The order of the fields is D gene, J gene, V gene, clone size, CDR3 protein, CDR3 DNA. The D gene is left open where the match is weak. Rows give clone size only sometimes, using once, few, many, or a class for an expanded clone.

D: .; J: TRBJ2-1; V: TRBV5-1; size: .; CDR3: CASRTKTGDYPYNEQFF; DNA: TGCGCCAGCAGGACCAAGACAGGGGACTACCCTTACAATGAGCAGTTCTTC
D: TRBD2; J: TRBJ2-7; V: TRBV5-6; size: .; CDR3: CASSSGLAGYEQYF; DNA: TGTGCCAGCAGCTCGGGACTAGCGGGGTACGAGCAGTACTTC
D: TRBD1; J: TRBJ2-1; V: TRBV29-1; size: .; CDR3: CSVERTGVINEQFF; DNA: TGCAGCGTTGAGCGGACAGGGGTTATAAATGAGCAGTTCTTC
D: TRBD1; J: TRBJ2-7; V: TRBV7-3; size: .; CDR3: CASSPLLDRGKREQYF; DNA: TGTGCCAGCAGCCCGCTTCTCGACAGGGGAAAGAGGGAGCAGTACTTC
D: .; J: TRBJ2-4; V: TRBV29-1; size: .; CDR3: CSVEGGLAKNIQYF; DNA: TGCAGCGTTGAAGGCGGGCTAGCCAAAAACATTCAGTACTTC
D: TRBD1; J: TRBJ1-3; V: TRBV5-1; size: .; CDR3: CASSLGDRTDGNTIYF; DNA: TGCGCCAGCAGCTTAGGGGACAGAACCGATGGAAACACCATATATTTT
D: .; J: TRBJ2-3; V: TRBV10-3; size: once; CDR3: CAISGDTDTQYF; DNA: TGTGCCATTTCGGGGGACACAGATACGCAGTATTTT
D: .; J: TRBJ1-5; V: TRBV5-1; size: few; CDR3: CASSLVRGQPQHF; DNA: TGCGCCAGCAGCTTGGTAAGGGGTCAGCCCCAGCATTTT
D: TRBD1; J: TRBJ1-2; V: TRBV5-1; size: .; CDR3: CASSYQGAGGYTF; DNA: TGCGCCAGCAGCTACCAGGGGGCCGGTGGCTACACCTTC
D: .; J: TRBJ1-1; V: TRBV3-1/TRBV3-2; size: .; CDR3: CASSPRGGANTEAFF; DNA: TGTGCCAGCAGCCCCCGGGGCGGGGCGAACACTGAAGCTTTCTTT
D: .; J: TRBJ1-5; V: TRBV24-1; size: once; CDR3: CATSDAGVNNQPQHF; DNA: TGTGCCACCAGTGATGCCGGGGTAAATAATCAGCCCCAGCATTTT
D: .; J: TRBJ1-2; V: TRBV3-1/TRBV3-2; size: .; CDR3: CASSQDFGAGYGYTF; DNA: TGTGCCAGCAGCCAAGATTTCGGAGCAGGGTATGGCTACACCTTC
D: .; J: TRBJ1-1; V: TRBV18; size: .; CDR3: CASSPTSMNTEAFF; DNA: TGTGCCAGCTCACCAACCAGTATGAACACTGAAGCTTTCTTT
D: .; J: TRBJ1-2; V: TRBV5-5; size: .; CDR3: CASSLEIANYGYTF; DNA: TGTGCCAGCAGCTTGGAAATAGCGAACTATGGCTACACCTTC
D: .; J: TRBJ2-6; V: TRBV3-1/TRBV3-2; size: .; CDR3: CASSQELSGANVLTF; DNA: TGTGCCAGCAGCCAAGAACTCTCGGGGGCCAACGTCCTGACTTTC
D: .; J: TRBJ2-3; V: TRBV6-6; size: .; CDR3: CASTQRTFTDTQYF; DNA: TGTGCCAGCACTCAGCGGACCTTCACAGATACGCAGTATTTT
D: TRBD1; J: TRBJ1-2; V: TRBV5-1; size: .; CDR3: CASSARDRGPFGYTF; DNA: TGCGCCAGCAGCGCCCGGGACAGGGGGCCCTTTGGCTACACCTTC
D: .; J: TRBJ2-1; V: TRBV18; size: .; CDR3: CASSPGARNEQFF; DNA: TGTGCCAGCTCACCGGGGGCTCGCAATGAGCAGTTCTTC
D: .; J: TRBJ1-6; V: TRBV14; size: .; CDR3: CASSHRQVSYNSPLHF; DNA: TGTGCCAGCAGCCACAGACAGGTTTCCTATAATTCACCCCTCCACTTT
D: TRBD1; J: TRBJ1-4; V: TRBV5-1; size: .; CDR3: CASSSGQGSRNEKLFF; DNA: TGCGCCAGCAGCAGCGGACAGGGGTCCCGTAATGAAAAACTGTTTTTT
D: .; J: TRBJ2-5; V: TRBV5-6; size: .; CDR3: CASSGGAKTQYF; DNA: TGTGCCAGCAGCGGGGGGGCGAAGACCCAGTACTTC
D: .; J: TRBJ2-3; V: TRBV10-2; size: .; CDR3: CASQRAGTDTQYF; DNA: TGCGCCAGTCAGCGGGCTGGCACAGATACGCAGTATTTT
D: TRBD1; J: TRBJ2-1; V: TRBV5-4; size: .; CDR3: CASSLRDRAYNEQFF; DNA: TGTGCCAGCAGCCTCCGGGACAGGGCCTACAATGAGCAGTTCTTC
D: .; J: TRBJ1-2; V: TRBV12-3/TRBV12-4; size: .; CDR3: CASNQGINYGYTF; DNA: TGTGCCAGCAATCAGGGGATTAACTATGGCTACACCTTC
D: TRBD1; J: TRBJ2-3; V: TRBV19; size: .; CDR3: CASSQGVPDTQYF; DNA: TGTGCCAGTTCACAGGGGGTCCCAGATACGCAGTATTTT
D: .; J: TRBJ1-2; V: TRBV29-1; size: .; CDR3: CSVVYRENGYTF; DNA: TGCAGCGTTGTATACAGGGAGAATGGCTACACCTTC
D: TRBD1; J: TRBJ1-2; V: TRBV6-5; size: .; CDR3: CASRAGGAGYGYTF; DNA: TGTGCCAGCAGGGCAGGGGGCGCGGGATATGGCTACACCTTC
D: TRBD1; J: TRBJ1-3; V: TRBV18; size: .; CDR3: CASSATAGQEGNTIYF; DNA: TGTGCCAGCTCGGCTACCGCGGGACAGGAAGGAAACACCATATATTTT
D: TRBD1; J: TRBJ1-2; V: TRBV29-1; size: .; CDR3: CSVARDRFSNYGYTF; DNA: TGCAGCGTAGCACGGGACAGGTTCTCTAACTATGGCTACACCTTC
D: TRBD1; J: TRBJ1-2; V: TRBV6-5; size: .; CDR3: CASSLGTGVVNSGYTF; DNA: TGTGCCAGCAGTTTGGGGACAGGGGTTGTTAACTCTGGCTACACCTTC
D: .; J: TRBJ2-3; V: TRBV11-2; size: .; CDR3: CASSMSGPSTDTQYF; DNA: TGTGCCAGCAGCATGAGCGGTCCTAGCACAGATACGCAGTATTTT
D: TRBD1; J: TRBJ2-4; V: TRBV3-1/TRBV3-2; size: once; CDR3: CASRNTGGGNIQYF; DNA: TGTGCCAGCAGGAACACAGGGGGCGGAAACATTCAGTACTTC
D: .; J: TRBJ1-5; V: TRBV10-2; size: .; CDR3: CASRSDMSQPQHF; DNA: TGCGCCAGCAGAAGTGATATGAGTCAGCCCCAGCATTTT
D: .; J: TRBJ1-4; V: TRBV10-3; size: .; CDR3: CAIMDSRNEKLFF; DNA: TGTGCCATCATGGACAGTAGGAATGAAAAACTGTTTTTT
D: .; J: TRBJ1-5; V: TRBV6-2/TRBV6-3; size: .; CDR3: CASSGQGGNQPQHF; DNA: TGTGCCAGCAGTGGGCAGGGCGGCAATCAGCCCCAGCATTTT
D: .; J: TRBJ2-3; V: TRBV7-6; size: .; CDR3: CASSPLMGTSTDTQYF; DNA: TGTGCCAGCAGCCCCCTCATGGGGACTAGCACAGATACGCAGTATTTT
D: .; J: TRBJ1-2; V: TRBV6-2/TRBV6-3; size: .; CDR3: CASSYSARVYGYTF; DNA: TGTGCCAGCAGTTACTCGGCCAGGGTATATGGCTACACCTTC